This T cell receptor (beta chain) appears in the sequencing data of a study of post-analysis software for immune sequencing data. Trimming left V 7 bases short and J 0 bases short, with 10 bases between. This CDR3 spans 14 amino acids. TCR beta cDNA libraries included unique molecular identifiers. It was from roughly 1.1 to 9.2 million T cells that around 500,000 cDNA molecules came. One entry per CDR3 protein, called by TCRdb with MiXCR from the PCR reads. The sample lists approximately 250,000 distinct CDR3 sequences; less than 40% were seen once. Study-level results: Under the F measure, samples that were prepared in one batch clustered strongly together. Comparison with controls showed significantly lower normalized Chao1 diversity in multiple sclerosis patients. Included in a set of roughly five TRBV segments more frequent in patients than controls were TRBV5-6, TRBV5-1 and TRBV20-1.

The table lists this clonotype with many counts. What it binds is not known. The receptor was derived from a girl aged 10 to 17 with multiple sclerosis. The sample taken for sequencing was blood. This rearrangement joins TRBV12-3 or TRBV12-4 to TRBJ1-5; D possibly corresponds to TRBD1 (5 bases). The CDR3 sequence: CASTPGGSNQPQHF. The CDR3 bases are TGTGCCAGCACCCCCGGGGGTAGCAATCAGCCCCAGCATTTT.